This T cell receptor beta chain was identified during a study of blood T cell repertoires in COVID-19. Study summary: PBMCs, B-cell-depleted T cells, or T cells provided the cDNA or gDNA that made up the material.

Cohort allocation depended upon clinical history that participants reported. Authors' data handling: The authors estimated nucleated cell counts from reference gene primer amplification. The data were produced by immunoSEQ multiplex PCR, yet TCRdb's version contains in-frame clones alone and is incomplete. V, J and clone size are taken as reported in that table, and D and trimming were inferred from the DNA itself. The repertoire holds around 450,000 clones, roughly 87% seen once, with 0.7% in the top ten. The CDR3 has 14 residues. After removal of 4 bases from V and 6 bases from J, the junction contained 8 bases not matched to a gene. Germline CDR1 MDHEN, CDR2 SYDVKM.

Sequencing was done on a sample of PBMCs or T cells enriched from blood (not recorded which). The TCR sequence derives from a woman between 18 and 29 years old who had recovered from COVID-19. The chain is built from TRBV28 and TRBJ1-2, with 7 positions matching TRBD1. CDR3 coding DNA: TGTGCCAGCAGTTACAGGGGCCGCAAAGATGGCTACACCTTC. Its translation is CASSYRGRKDGYTF.